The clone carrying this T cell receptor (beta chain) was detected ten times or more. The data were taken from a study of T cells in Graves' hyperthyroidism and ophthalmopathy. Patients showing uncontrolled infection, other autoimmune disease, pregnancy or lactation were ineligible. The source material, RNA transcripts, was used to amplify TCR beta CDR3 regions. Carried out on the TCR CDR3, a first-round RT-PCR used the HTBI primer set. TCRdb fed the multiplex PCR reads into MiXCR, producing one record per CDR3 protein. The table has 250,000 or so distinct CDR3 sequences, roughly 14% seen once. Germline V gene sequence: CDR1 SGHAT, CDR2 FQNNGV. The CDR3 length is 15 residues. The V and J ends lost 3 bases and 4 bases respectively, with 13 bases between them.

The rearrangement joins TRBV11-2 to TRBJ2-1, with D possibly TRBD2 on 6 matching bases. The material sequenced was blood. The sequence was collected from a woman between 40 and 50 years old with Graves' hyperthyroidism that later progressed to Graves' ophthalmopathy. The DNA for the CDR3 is TGTGCCAGCAGCTTTAGAACGGGAGCGTACAATGAGCAGTTCTTC. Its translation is CASSFRTGAYNEQFF.